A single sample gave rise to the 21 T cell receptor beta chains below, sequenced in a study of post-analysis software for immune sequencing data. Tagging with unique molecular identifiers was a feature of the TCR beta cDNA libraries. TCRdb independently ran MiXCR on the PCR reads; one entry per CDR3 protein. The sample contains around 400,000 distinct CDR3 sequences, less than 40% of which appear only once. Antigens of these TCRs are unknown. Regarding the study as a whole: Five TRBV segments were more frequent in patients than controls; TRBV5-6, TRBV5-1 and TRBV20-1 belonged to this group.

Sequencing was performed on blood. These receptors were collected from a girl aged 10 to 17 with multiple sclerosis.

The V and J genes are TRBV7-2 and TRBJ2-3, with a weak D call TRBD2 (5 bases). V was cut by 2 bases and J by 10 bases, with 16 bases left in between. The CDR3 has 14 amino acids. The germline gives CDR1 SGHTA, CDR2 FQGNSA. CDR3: CASSLSGLPEAQYF. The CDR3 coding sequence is TGTGCCAGCAGCTTATCTGGACTCCCGGAAGCGCAGTATTTT.

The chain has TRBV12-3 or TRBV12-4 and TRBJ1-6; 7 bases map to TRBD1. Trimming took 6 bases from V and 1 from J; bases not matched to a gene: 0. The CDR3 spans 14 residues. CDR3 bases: TGTGCCAGCAGGGGACAGTCCTATAATTCACCCCTCCACTTT. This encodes CASRGQSYNSPLHF.

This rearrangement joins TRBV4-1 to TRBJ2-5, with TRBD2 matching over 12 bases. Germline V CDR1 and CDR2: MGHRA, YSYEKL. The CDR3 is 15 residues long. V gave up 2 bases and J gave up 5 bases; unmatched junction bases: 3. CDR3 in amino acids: CASSQLAGGYETQYF. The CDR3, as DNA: TGCGCCAGCAGCCAACTAGCGGGGGGGTATGAGACCCAGTACTTC.

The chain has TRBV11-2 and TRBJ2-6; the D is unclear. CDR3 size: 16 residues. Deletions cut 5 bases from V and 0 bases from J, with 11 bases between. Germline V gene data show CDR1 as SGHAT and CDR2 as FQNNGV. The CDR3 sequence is CASSPSRNSGANVLTF. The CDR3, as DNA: TGTGCCAGCAGCCCTTCGCGGAACTCTGGGGCCAACGTCCTGACTTTC.

DNA of the CDR3: TGCGCCAGCAGCTCCACCGGGGATGGGGCCTCCGAGGACGAGCAGTACTTC. Amino acid sequence: CASSSTGDGASEDEQYF. V gene TRBV5-1 combines with J gene TRBJ2-1; tentatively, D is TRBD1 or TRBD2 (5 bases each). The DNA matches TRBJ2-7 better at its end, which makes the J call doubtful. The CDR3 spans 17 residues. CDR1 is SGHRS, CDR2 YFSETQ, per germline.

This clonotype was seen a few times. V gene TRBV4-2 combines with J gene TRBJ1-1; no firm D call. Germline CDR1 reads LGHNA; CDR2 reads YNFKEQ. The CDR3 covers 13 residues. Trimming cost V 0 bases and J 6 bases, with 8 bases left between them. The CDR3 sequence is CASSQDGAAEAFF. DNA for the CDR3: TGTGCCAGCAGCCAAGACGGCGCGGCTGAAGCTTTCTTT.

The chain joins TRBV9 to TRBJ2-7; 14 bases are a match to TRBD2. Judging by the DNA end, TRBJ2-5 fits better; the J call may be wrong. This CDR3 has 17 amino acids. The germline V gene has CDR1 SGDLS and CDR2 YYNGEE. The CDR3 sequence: CASSPGLAGDFRETQYF. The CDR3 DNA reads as TGTGCCAGCAGCCCGGGACTAGCGGGGGATTTCAGAGAGACCCAGTACTTC.

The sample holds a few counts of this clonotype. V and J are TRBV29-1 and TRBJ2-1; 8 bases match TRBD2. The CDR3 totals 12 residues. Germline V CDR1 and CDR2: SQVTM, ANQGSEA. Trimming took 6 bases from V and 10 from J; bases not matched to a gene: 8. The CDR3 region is CSVGTRTWEQFF. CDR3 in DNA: TGCAGCGTCGGGACTAGAACTTGGGAGCAGTTCTTC.

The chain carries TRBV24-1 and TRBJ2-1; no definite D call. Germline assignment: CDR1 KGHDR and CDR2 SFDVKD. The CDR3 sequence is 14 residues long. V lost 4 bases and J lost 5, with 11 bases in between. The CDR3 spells CATSEASGHNEQFF. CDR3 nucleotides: TGTGCCACCAGTGAGGCCTCGGGCCACAATGAGCAGTTCTTC.

CDR3 loop: CASSLGRRMNTEAFF. The CDR3 nucleotides are TGTGCCAGCAGTTTAGGGCGGCGGATGAACACTGAAGCTTTCTTT. This chain joins TRBV12-3 or TRBV12-4 and TRBJ1-1; D is unresolved. V shed 1 base and J shed 0 bases, with 9 bases lying between them. The CDR3 is 15 amino acids.

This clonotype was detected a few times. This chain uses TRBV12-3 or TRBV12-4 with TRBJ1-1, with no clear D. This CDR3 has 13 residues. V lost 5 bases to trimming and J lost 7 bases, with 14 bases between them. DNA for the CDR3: TGTGCCAGCAGTCTAAGTGAGTCCAGTGAAGCTTTCTTT. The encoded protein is CASSLSESSEAFF.

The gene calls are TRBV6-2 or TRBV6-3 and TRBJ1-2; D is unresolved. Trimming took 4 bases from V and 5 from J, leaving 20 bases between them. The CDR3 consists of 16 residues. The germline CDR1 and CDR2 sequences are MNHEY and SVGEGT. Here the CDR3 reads CASSSIRPLVTYGYTF. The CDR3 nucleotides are TGTGCCAGCAGTTCCATTAGACCATTAGTGACGTATGGCTACACCTTC.

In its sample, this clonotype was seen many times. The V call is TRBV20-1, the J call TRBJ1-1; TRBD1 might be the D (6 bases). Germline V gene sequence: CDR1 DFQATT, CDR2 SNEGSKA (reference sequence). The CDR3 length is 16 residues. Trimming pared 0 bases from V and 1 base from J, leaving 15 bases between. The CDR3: CSARDYAAGENTEAFF. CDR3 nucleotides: TGCAGTGCTAGAGATTATGCAGCAGGGGAGAACACTGAAGCTTTCTTT.

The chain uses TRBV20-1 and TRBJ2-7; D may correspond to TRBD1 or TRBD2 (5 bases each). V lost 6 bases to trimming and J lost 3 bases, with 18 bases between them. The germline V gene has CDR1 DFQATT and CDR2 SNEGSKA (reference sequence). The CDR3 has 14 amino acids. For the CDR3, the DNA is TGCAGTGCCTTTACAGGACTCCCAGTCTACGAGCAGTACTTC. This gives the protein CSAFTGLPVYEQYF.

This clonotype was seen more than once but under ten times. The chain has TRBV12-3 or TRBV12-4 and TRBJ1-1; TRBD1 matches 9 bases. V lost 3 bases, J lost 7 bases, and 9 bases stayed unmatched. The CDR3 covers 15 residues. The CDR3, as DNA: TGTGCCAGCAGTTTTGGGGGGACAGGGACCCTTGAAGCTTTCTTT. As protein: CASSFGGTGTLEAFF.

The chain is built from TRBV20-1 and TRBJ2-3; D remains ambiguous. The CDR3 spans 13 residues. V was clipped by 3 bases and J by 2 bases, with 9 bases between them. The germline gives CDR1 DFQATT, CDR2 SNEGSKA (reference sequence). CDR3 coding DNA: TGCAGTGCTAGCCCCGGCCTCACAGATACGCAGTATTTT. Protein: CSASPGLTDTQYF.

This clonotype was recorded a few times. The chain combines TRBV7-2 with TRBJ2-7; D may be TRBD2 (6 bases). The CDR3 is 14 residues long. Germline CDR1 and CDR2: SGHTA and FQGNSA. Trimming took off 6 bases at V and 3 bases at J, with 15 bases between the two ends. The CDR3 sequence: CASSERGSYYEQYF. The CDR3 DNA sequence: TGTGCCAGCAGTGAACGGGGGTCCTACTACGAGCAGTACTTC.

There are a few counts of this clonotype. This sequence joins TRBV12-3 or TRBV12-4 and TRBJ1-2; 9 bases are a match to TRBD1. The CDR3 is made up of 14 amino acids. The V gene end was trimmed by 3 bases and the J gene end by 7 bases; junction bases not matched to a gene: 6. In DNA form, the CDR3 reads TGTGCCAGCAGTTTTCTACAGGGGGCGGGTGGCTACACCTTC. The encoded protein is CASSFLQGAGGYTF.

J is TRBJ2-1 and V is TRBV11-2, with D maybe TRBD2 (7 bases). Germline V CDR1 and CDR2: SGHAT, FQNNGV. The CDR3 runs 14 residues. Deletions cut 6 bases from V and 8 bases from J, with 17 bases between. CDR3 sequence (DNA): TGTGCCAGCAGACCTCGGGGGGCCGGCTATGAGCAGTTCTTC. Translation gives CASRPRGAGYEQFF.

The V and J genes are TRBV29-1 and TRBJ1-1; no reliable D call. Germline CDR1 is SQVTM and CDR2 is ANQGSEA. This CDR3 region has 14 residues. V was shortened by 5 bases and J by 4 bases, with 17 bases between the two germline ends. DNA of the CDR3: TGCAGCGTTTTCGGGGTGGGTACGAGCACTGAAGCTTTCTTT. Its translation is CSVFGVGTSTEAFF.

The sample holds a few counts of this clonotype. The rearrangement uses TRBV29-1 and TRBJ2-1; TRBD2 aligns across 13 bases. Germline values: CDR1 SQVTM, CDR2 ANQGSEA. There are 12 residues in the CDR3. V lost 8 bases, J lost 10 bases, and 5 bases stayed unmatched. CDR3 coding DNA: TGCAGCACTGGGACTAGCGGGGACGAGCAGTTCTTC. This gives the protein CSTGTSGDEQFF.